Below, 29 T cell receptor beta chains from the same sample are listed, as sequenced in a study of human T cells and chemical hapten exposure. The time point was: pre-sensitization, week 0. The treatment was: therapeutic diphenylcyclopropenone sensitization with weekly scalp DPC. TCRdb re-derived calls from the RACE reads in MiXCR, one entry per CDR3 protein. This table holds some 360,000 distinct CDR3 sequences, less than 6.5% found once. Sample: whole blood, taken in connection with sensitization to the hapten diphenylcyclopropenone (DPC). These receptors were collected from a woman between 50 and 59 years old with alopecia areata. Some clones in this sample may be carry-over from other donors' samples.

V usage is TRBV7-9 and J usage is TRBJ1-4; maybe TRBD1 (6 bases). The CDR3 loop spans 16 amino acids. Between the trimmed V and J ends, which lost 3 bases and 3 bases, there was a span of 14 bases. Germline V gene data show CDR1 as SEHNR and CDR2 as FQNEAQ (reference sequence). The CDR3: CASSFPLQGSNEKLFF. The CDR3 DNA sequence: TGTGCCAGCAGCTTCCCCTTACAGGGATCTAATGAAAAACTGTTTTTT. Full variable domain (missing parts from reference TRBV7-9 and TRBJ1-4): DTGVSQNPRHKITKRGQNVTFRCDPISEHNRLYWYRQTLGQGPEFLTYFQNEAQLEKSRLLSDRFSAERPKGSFSTLEIQRTEQGDSAMYLCASSFPLQGSNEKLFFGSGTQLSVL.

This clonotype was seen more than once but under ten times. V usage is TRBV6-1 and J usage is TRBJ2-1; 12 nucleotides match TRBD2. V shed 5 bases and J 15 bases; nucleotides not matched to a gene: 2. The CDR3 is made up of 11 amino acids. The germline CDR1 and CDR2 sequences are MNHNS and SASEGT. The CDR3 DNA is TGTGCCAGCAGTCTAGCGGGGGGGACGTTCTTC. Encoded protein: CASSLAGGTFF.

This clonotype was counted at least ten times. The DNA of the CDR3 is TGTGCCAGCAGCTCCCTAGTAACTAGCACAGATACGCAGTATTTT. Its translation: CASSSLVTSTDTQYF. The chain combines TRBV7-8 with TRBJ2-3; no definite D call. V lost 4 bases to trimming and J lost 0 bases, with 11 bases between them. This CDR3 spans 15 amino acids. CDR1 SGHVS and CDR2 FQNEAQ come from the germline V gene.

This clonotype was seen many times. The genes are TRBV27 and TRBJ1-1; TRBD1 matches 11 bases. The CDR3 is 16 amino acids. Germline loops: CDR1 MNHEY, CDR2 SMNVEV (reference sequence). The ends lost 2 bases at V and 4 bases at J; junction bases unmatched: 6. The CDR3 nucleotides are TGTGCCAGCAGTTTACTCCCGGGACAGGGGGGCACTGAAGCTTTCTTT. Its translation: CASSLLPGQGGTEAFF.

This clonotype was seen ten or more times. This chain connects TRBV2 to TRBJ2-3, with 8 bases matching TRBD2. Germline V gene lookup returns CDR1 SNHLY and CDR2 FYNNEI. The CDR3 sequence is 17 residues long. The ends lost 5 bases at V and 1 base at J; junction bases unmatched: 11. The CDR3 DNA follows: TGTGCCAGCAGTAGCGGTCGGCGGGGGGCCGGCACAGATACGCAGTATTTT. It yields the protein CASSSGRRGAGTDTQYF.

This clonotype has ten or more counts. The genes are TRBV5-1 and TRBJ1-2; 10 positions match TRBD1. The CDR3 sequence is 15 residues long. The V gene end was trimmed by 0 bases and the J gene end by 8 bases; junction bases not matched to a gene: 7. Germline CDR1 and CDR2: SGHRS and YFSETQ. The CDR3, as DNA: TGCGCCAGCAGCTTGGAGAGGGACAGGGGACGCGGCTACACCTTC. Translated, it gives CASSLERDRGRGYTF.

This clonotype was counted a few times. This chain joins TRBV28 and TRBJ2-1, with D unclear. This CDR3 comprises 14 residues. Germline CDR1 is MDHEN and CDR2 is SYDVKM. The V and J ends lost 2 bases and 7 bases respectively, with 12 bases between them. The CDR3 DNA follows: TGTGCCAGCAGTTTACACGGGTCCTTTAATGAGCAGTTCTTC. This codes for CASSLHGSFNEQFF.

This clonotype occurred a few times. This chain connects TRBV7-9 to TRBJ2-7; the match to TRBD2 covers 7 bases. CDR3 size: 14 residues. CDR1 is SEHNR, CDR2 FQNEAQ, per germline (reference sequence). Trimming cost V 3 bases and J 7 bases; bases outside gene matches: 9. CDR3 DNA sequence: TGTGCCAGCAGCTTCGGGGGAGGGCCTTGGGAGCAGTACTTC. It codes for CASSFGGGPWEQYF.

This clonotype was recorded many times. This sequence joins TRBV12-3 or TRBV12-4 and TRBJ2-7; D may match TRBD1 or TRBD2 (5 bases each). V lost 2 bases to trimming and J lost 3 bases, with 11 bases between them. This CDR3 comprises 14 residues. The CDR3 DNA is TGTGCCAGCAGTTTACCAGGGAGACTCTACGAGCAGTACTTC. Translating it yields CASSLPGRLYEQYF.

The CDR3 sequence is CASSLDNIDRGYEQFF. In DNA form, the CDR3 reads TGCGCCAGCAGCTTGGATAACATTGACAGGGGATACGAGCAGTTCTTC. The chain is built from TRBV5-1 and TRBJ2-1, with 8 positions matching TRBD1. This CDR3 contains 16 residues. CDR1 is SGHRS and CDR2 is YFSETQ in the germline V gene. V was pared by 0 bases and J by 10 bases, with 12 bases of the junction left unmatched.

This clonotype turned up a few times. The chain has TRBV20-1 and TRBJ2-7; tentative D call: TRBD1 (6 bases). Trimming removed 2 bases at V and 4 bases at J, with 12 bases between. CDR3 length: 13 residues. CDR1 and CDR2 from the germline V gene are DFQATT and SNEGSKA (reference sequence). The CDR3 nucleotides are TGCAGTGCTAGACCATGGGGGCGGTACGAGCAGTACTTC. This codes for CSARPWGRYEQYF.

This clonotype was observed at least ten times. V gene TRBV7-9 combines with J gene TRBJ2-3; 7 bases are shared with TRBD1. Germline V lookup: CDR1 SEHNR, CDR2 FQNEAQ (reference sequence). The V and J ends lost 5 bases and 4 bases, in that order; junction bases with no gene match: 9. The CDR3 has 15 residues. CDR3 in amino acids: CASSPGQVSADTQYF. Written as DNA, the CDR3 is TGTGCCAGCAGCCCTGGACAGGTTTCGGCAGATACGCAGTATTTT.

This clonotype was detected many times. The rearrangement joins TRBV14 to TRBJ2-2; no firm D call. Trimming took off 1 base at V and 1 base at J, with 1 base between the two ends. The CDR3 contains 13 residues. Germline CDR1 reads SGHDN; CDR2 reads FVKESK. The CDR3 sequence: CASSQVNTGELFF. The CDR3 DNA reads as TGTGCCAGCAGCCAAGTGAACACCGGGGAGCTGTTTTTT. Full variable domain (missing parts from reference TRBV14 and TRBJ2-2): EAGVTQFPSHSVIEKGQTVTLRCDPISGHDNLYWYRRVMGKEIKFLLHFVKESKQDESGMPNNRFLAERTGGTYSTLKVQPAELEDSGVYFCASSQVNTGELFFGEGSRLTVL.

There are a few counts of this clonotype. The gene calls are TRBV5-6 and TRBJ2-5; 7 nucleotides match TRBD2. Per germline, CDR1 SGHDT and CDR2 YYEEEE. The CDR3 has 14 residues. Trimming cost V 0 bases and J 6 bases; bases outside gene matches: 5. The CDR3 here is CASSLVAGVQTQYF. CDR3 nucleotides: TGTGCCAGCAGCTTGGTGGCGGGAGTTCAGACCCAGTACTTC.

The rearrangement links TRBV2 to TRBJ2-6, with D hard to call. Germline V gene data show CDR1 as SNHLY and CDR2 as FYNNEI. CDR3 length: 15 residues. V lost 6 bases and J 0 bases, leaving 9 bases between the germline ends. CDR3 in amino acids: CASRPQNSGANVLTF. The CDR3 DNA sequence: TGTGCCAGCAGGCCGCAGAACTCTGGGGCCAACGTCCTGACTTTC.

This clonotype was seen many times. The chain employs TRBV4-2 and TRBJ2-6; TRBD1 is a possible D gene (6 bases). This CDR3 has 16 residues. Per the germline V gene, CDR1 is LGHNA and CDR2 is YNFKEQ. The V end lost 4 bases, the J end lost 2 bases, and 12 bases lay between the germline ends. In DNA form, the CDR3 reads TGTGCCAGCAGCCGCCGACAGGCTGCTGGGGCCAACGTCCTGACTTTC. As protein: CASSRRQAAGANVLTF.

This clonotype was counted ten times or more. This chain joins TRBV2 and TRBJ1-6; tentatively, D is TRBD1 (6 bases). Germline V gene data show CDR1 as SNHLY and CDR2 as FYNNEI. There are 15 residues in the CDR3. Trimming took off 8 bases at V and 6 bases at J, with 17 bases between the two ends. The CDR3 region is CASLGQGSSNSPLHF. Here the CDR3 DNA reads TGTGCCAGCCTCGGGCAGGGGAGTTCTAATTCACCCCTCCACTTT.

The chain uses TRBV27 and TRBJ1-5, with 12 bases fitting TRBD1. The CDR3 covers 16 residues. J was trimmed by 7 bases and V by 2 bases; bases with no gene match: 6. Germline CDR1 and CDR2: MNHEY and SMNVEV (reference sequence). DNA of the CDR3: TGTGCCAGCAGTTTACTGGGACAGGGGGCTCTACAGCCCCAGCATTTT. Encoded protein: CASSLLGQGALQPQHF.

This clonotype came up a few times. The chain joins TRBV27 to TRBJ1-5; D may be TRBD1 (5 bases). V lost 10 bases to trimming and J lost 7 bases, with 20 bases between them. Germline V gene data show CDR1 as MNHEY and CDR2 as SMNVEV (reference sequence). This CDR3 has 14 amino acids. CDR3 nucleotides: TGTGCCACTTCCTATGGCGGGGCCGGGCAGCCCCAGCATTTT. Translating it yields CATSYGGAGQPQHF.

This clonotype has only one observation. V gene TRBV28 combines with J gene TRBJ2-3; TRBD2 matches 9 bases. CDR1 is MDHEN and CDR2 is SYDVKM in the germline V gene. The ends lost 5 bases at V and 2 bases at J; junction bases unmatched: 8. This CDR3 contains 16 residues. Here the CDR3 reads CASSLGTSRYTDTQYF. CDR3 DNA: TGTGCCAGCAGTCTCGGGACTAGCCGCTACACAGATACGCAGTATTTT.

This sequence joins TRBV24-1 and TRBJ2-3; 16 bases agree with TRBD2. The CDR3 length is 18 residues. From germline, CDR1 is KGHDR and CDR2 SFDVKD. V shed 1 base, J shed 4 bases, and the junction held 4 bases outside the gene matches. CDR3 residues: CATSDFRGLAGGPDTQYF. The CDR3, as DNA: TGTGCCACCAGTGATTTCCGGGGACTAGCGGGAGGGCCAGATACGCAGTATTTT.

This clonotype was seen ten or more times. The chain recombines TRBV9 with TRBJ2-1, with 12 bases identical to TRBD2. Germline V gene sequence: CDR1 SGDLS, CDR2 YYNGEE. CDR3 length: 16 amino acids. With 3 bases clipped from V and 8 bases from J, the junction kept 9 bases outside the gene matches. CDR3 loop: CASSGPLAGGGDEQFF. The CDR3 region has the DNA TGTGCCAGCAGCGGGCCACTAGCGGGGGGAGGCGATGAGCAGTTCTTC.

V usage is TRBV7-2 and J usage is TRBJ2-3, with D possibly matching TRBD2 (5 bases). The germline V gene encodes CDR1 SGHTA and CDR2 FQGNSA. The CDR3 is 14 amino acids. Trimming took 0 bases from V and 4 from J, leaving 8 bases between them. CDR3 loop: CASSLAGASDTQYF. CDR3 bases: TGTGCCAGCAGCTTAGCGGGAGCATCAGATACGCAGTATTTT.

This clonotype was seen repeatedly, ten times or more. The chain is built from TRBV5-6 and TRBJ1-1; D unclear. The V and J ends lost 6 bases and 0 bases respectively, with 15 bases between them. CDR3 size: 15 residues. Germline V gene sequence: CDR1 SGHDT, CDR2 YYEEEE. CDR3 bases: TGTGCCAGCACCCTCTTCGCACGGATGAACACTGAAGCTTTCTTT. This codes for CASTLFARMNTEAFF.

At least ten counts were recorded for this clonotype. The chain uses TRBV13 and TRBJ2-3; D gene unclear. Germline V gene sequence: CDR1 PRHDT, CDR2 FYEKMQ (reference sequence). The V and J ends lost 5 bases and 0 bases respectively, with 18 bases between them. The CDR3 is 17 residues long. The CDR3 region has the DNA TGTGCCAGCAGCCCAAGAGGTCACGGAGATAGCACAGATACGCAGTATTTT. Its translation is CASSPRGHGDSTDTQYF.

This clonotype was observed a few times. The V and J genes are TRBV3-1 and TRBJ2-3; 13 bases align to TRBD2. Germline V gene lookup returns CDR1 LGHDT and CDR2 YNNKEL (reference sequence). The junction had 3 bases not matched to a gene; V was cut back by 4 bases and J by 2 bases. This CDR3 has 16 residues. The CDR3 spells CASSRGLAGTTDTQYF. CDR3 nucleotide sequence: TGTGCCAGCAGCCGGGGACTAGCGGGGACCACAGATACGCAGTATTTT.

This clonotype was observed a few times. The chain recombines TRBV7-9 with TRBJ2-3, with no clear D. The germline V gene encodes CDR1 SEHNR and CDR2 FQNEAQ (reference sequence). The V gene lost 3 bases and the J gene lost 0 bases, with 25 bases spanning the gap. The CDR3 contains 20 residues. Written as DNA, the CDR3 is TGTGCCAGCAGCTTTACCCCTGGAAAGTACGGTATTTCGAGCACAGATACGCAGTATTTT. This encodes CASSFTPGKYGISSTDTQYF.

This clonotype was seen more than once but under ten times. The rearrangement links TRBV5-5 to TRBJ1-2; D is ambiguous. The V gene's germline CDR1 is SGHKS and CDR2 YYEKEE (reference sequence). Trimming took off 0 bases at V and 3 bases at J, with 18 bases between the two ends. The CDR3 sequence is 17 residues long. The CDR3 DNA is TGTGCCAGCAGCTTGGTTGGGGTTTGGGATTATTACTATGGCTACACCTTC. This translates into CASSLVGVWDYYYGYTF.

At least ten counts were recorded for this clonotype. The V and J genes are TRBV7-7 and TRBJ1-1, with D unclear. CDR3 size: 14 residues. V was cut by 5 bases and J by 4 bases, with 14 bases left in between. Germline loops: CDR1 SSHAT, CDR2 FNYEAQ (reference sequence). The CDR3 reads CASSPDEGSTEAFF. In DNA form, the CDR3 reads TGTGCCAGCAGCCCCGATGAGGGTAGCACTGAAGCTTTCTTT. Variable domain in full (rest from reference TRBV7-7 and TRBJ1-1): GAGVSQSPRYKVTKRGQDVTLRCDPISSHATLYWYQQALGQGPEFLTYFNYEAQPDKSGLPSDRFSAERPEGSISTLTIQRTEQRDSAMYRCASSPDEGSTEAFFGQGTRLTVV.